The rows below give T cell receptor beta chains drawn from one sample of a study of blood T cell repertoires in COVID-19. The repertoire was sequenced with immunoSEQ multiplex PCR; TCRdb's copy has only in-frame clones and lacks some. The data hold some 270,000 clones, with about 84% observed a single time. The sample taken for sequencing was peripheral blood. All receptors derive from a woman of 80 years or more with COVID-19, enrolled during active disease. Each CDR3 is given with its conserved first and last residue. A D gene is named only where the DNA matches it firmly. Size is stated for part of the rows, as once, few or many counts, or as a class when the clone is expanded.

>NA|NA|TRBV9|TRBJ1-1
CASSVAGVNTEAFF
TGTGCCAGCAGCGTCGCAGGGGTGAACACTGAAGCTTTCTTT
>TRBD1|NA|TRBV19|TRBJ1-6
CASSLPDRGNNSPLHF
TGTGCCAGTAGTCTGCCGGACAGGGGCAATAATTCACCCCTCCACTTT
>NA|NA|TRBV14|TRBJ2-1
CASSQGSGRYNEQFF
TGTGCCAGCAGCCAAGGGAGCGGCAGATACAATGAGCAGTTCTTC
>TRBD1|NA|TRBV9|TRBJ1-2
CASSVLQGAGGYTF
TGTGCCAGCAGCGTGTTACAGGGGGCTGGGGGCTACACCTTC
>NA|NA|TRBV27|TRBJ2-3
CASRNHGGQTDTQYF
TGTGCCAGCAGAAACCACGGGGGGCAAACAGATACGCAGTATTTT
>TRBD2|NA|TRBV5-1|TRBJ2-3
CASSLDATPGGVTDTQYF
TGCGCCAGCAGCTTGGATGCAACTCCGGGGGGGGTCACAGATACGCAGTATTTT
>NA|few|TRBV1|TRBJ2-1
CTETGGRSYNEQFF
TGCACCGAGACGGGGGGGCGCTCCTACAATGAGCAGTTCTTC
>NA|NA|TRBV4-1|TRBJ1-1
CASSQVVQGFMNTEAFF
TGCGCCAGCAGCCAAGTTGTGCAGGGGTTTATGAACACTGAAGCTTTCTTT
>TRBD2|NA|TRBV18|TRBJ2-2
CASSPLSPLNAGDPGELFF
TGTGCCAGCTCACCACTCTCGCCTCTAAATGCGGGGGACCCCGGGGAGCTGTTTTTT
>TRBD1|NA|TRBV5-1|TRBJ2-1
CASSLNTGGSSYNEQFF
TGCGCCAGCAGCTTAAATACAGGGGGAAGCTCCTACAATGAGCAGTTCTTC
>NA|NA|TRBV4-2|TRBJ2-5
CASSQDRGYPSGTQYF
TGTGCCAGCAGCCAAGATCGGGGTTACCCTTCGGGGACCCAGTACTTC
>NA|NA|TRBV28|TRBJ1-5
CASSFIQNHLNQPQHF
TGTGCCAGCAGTTTCATACAGAACCACCTTAATCAGCCCCAGCATTTT
>TRBD1|NA|TRBV6-5|TRBJ1-1
CASSRGYRGGEAFF
TGTGCCAGCAGCCGAGGATACAGGGGAGGTGAAGCTTTCTTT
>TRBD2|NA|TRBV7-9|TRBJ2-5
CASSRPMWQDGLVAETQYF
TGTGCCAGCAGCCGCCCCATGTGGCAGGATGGACTAGTTGCGGAGACCCAGTACTTC
>NA|NA|TRBV9|TRBJ1-6
CASSLRTDNSPLHF
TGTGCCAGCAGCTTGAGGACAGACAATTCACCCCTCCACTTT
>TRBD2|NA|TRBV3-1/TRBV3-2|TRBJ2-5
CASSPTSSGQETQYF
TGTGCCAGCAGCCCCACATCTAGCGGGCAAGAGACCCAGTACTTC
>NA|once|TRBV6-5|TRBJ2-7
CASGRDFLSYEQYF
TGTGCCAGCGGGCGGGACTTTCTCTCCTACGAGCAGTACTTC
>TRBD2|NA|TRBV6-2/TRBV6-3|TRBJ2-1
CASTPRSGGVYNEQFF
TGTGCCAGCACCCCTCGTAGCGGGGGGGTATACAATGAGCAGTTCTTC
>NA|NA|TRBV7-9|TRBJ1-6
CATSNPGNNSPLHF
TGTGCCACCAGTAACCCGGGAAATAATTCACCCCTCCACTTT
>NA|NA|TRBV7-2|TRBJ1-4
CASSTTPLTNEKLFF
TGTGCCAGCAGCACAACCCCCCTCACTAATGAAAAACTGTTTTTT
>TRBD1|NA|TRBV19|TRBJ1-2
CASSTRDRATGYTF
TGTGCCAGTAGTACGAGGGACAGGGCAACTGGCTACACCTTC
>TRBD1|NA|TRBV5-6|TRBJ1-2
CASSLTGADGYTF
TGTGCCAGCAGCTTGACAGGGGCGGATGGCTACACCTTC
>TRBD1|NA|TRBV28|TRBJ2-7
CASSPRDRSSYEQYF
TGTGCCAGCAGTCCCCGGGACAGGAGCTCCTACGAGCAGTACTTC
>NA|NA|TRBV5-1|TRBJ2-3
CASSLGRTDISDTQYF
TGCGCCAGCAGCTTGGGGCGAACGGACATATCAGATACGCAGTATTTT
>TRBD1|NA|TRBV30|TRBJ1-6
CAWVPGGQSPLHF
TGTGCCTGGGTCCCAGGGGGTCAATCACCCCTCCACTTT
>TRBD1|NA|TRBV19|TRBJ1-1
CASSPRQGAWVTEAFF
TGTGCCAGTAGTCCCCGACAGGGGGCTTGGGTCACTGAAGCTTTCTTT
>NA|NA|TRBV19|TRBJ1-1
CASSPTPGSTEAFF
TGTGCCAGTAGTCCAACCCCCGGGTCCACTGAAGCTTTCTTT
>NA|NA|TRBV7-2|TRBJ2-3
CASTQSGDTQYF
TGTGCCAGCACTCAAAGCGGAGATACGCAGTATTTT
>TRBD1|NA|TRBV19|TRBJ1-4
CASTPRDSNEKLFF
TGTGCCAGTACCCCCCGGGACAGTAATGAAAAACTGTTTTTT
>TRBD2|NA|TRBV19|TRBJ2-3
CASSDRGGPDTQYF
TGTGCCAGTAGTGATCGCGGGGGGCCGGATACGCAGTATTTT
>NA|NA|TRBV24-1|TRBJ2-7
CATSDTGHNPYEQYF
TGTGCCACCAGTGATACAGGGCACAATCCCTACGAGCAGTACTTC